The present entry profiles one TCR beta chain with its context. Its antigen is unknown. Base qualities are not provided; no much larger clone lies one nucleotide away. This record belongs to a study of cytomegalovirus exposure and HLA in healthy donors (dated by TCRdb to about 2017). With regard to the full study: An earlier analysis of several hundred of the donors reported 250 to 350 Gb of sequence data and approximately 120 million unique TCR beta sequences obtained from roughly 170 million T cells. An earlier analysis of a few hundred of the donors applied high-throughput TCR beta sequencing to assess whether each TCR beta V gene segment acted as functional or pseudogenic. Using immunosequencing, the study profiled T cell repertoires from some 670 subjects and related those repertoires to cytomegalovirus serostatus. The later analysis used no new phenotypic data to find candidate immune exposures, relying instead on TCR beta sequences and their occurrence across donors. An early release that covered 500 to 800 HLA-typed donors contained approximately 320 gigabases of sequencing data and about 93 million unique TCR sequences. To predict cytomegalovirus infection status, the study brought together high-throughput TCR immunosequencing, statistical association of individual TCRs with disease status, and machine learning. Four or five DR-DQ haplotypes were handled as single units for association and clustering, since linkage in the cohort was strong. In a later analysis, previously published TCR beta repertoires from some 640 donors were re-analyzed and high-resolution HLA genotyping was added so that TCR occurrence patterns could be studied. Class I and class II HLA loci were covered by the typing at four-digit resolution. The genetic ancestry cluster associated with self-reported Caucasian donors included roughly 84% of the roughly 390 genotyped donors. Typing coverage differed by locus: A, B, C, DRB1 and DQB1 were typed in roughly 620-640 donors, DQA1 in about 500, DPA1 in some 570, and DPB1 in approximately 450. Among 300 to 450 genotyped donors of the cohort, an average of about 240,000 unique TCR beta nucleotide sequences were sequenced per donor, about a sixth of them non-productive. A later genetic analysis used genome-wide SNP genotypes for 398 of the 666 donors, treating that subset as a discovery cohort. A separate validation cohort of roughly 120 different subjects was used in addition to the approximately 610-subject first cohort. Every repertoire in the discovery cohort had been generated on one and the same sequencing platform. Donor age, sex, ethnicity and CMV serostatus were collected together with the repertoire data. The study was designed to test whether signatures of past pathogen exposure could be identified by cataloging public T cell receptors. What the study reported, not specific to this receptor: A later genetic analysis associated a missense DCLRE1C variant with V-gene and J-gene trimming of TCR beta chains, and an independent cohort replicated the association. In a later genetic analysis, fewer N-insertions in productive TCRs were reported among donors in an Asian-associated ancestry cluster than the approximately 710-donor mean. When HLA alleles, especially DR and DQ, strongly co-occurred, attributing TCR associations to individual alleles was difficult. A later analysis reported that several top co-occurrence clusters appeared linked to parvovirus B19, influenza, CMV and Epstein-Barr virus. Across donors, most TCR sequences were observed very rarely, whereas some public TCRs were present in many individuals. Cytomegalovirus status was reported to be diagnosed by the classifier with high specificity and sensitivity in both the original and validation cohorts. Correlated functional status among segregating V segments might be attributable to linkage disequilibrium, but an unknown experimental factor could not be ruled out. Some IMGT-functional V segments, including TRBV6-2 and TRBV6-3, could not be told apart with the 87-base-pair reads, so those segments were excluded. In a later analysis, HLA-associated TCR beta chains were found to be more clonally expanded and to have lower generation probabilities than equally common non-associated chains. A group of highly shared sequence variants was considered likely to be a technical artifact of the sequencing pipeline. Because HLA typing was unavailable for some donors at each locus, only the typed subset was used in association tests. A later analysis associated 16,951 TCR beta sequences with specific HLA alleles at a false discovery rate of 0.05. The presence/absence analyses assumed that sequencing depth was roughly uniform across donors, and that assumption may not be true. An earlier analysis of around 540 of the donors showed that most TCR beta V segments appeared in productive rearrangements either about 87% or about 30% of the time, which broadly matched IMGT annotations. According to a later analysis, most CMV-associated TCR beta chains appeared to be HLA-restricted, and the HLA associations seemed to be driven largely by CMV exposure. About 15 rarely observed V segments, including chromosome 9 orphons, were excluded from the earlier analysis of some 590 of the donors because counts were too low. For the cohort, immune exposure information was limited to CMV serostatus. According to the authors, the approach could potentially be generalized to other disease states and immunological phenotypes. This cohort had only TCR beta chains sequenced, and the lack of alpha or paired-chain data limited which features could be detected. In vitro tests confirmed that a few of the cytomegalovirus-associated TCR beta chains recognize cytomegalovirus antigens. A further reported finding was that TCR beta sequences accurately predicted the HLA-A and HLA-B alleles for most subjects in the first cohort. The study listed approximately 160 TCR beta chains as associated with cytomegalovirus. A later analysis found that TCR association rates varied across HLA loci, with DRB1 alleles showing the most associated TCRs and HLA-C alleles the fewest.

Libraries were constructed by the immunoSEQ multiplex PCR assay. The multiplex PCR relied on a mix of 60 forward primers for TCR Vbeta segments and 13 reverse primers for TCR Jbeta segments. The CDR3 region of rearranged TCR beta genes was amplified from genomic DNA with a multiplex PCR assay. The Illumina HiSeq System was used to sequence the amplified TCR beta libraries as 87-base-pair reads. Per the source publication's procedure: In a later analysis, 70 million to 95 million unique TCR beta chains were counted across the approximately 670 repertoires, and roughly 9.9 million of these chains were shared by at least two donors. A nearest-neighbor algorithm error-corrected the raw reads and collapsed the reads into unique sequences, merging closely related sequences to remove PCR and sequencing errors. Alignment of CDR3 sequences to IMGT reference sequences was used to assign V, D and J gene segments. For a sequence to be retained, a match of at least six nucleotides to both a V gene segment and a J gene segment was required. Rearrangements were classified as productive when the CDR3 lacked stop codons and remained in frame with V and J, and all other rearrangements were classified as non-productive. CDR3 was defined according to IMGT convention as the region running from the second conserved V-encoded cysteine to the conserved J-encoded phenylalanine. The earlier analysis of some 580 of the donors excluded any sequence lacking an unambiguous match to a single V gene segment. In an earlier analysis of a few hundred of the donors, a V segment was called functional when productive rearrangements were above 56.7%, and segregating when the standard deviation between donors exceeded 5%. To diagnose cytomegalovirus status from the catalog of TCR beta chain sequences, a statistical classification framework was built. A later analysis assigned V and J genes by comparing TCR nucleotide sequences with IMGT/GENE-DB human TR gene sequences. Using the TCRdist pipeline, a later analysis assigned CDR3 sequences along with most-parsimonious VDJ recombination scenarios. In a later analysis, each TCR beta chain was defined by its CDR3 amino acid sequence together with its V-gene family, and reads without a unique V-gene family were excluded. In a later analysis, 450 to 600 highly shared, low-generation-probability nucleotide sequences were removed to address suspected cross-contamination and a sequencing artifact. In a later analysis, a clonal expansion index for each public chain was calculated from normalized within-repertoire ranks of inferred template counts. Generation probabilities in a later analysis came from a VDJ recombination model fitted to out-of-frame rearrangements, and those results were checked against IGoR. In a later analysis, TCR-TCR, TCR-HLA and TCR-CMV co-occurrence was scored with hypergeometric tests, and a repertoire-size bias correction was applied to TCR pairs. A later analysis estimated false discovery rates by permuting HLA or CMV assignments 20 times. In a later analysis, co-occurring TCRs were grouped using DBSCAN, and TCRdist sequence similarity was added for clustering within HLA-allele-positive subsets. For co-occurrence clustering, repertoires with fewer than 30,000 or more than 120,000 public chains were excluded, along with 4 to 6 repertoires with anomalous nucleotide sharing. TCRdb limited this immuneACCESS table to in-frame rearrangements with V and J called. A share of clones is missing; checked studies link under half to unresolved V genes, and the rest is unexplained. The V and J calls and clone size are taken from that table; D and trimming were inferred from the DNA. Counted in this sample were 30,000 to 40,000 clones; about two thirds of them appeared once. Over 9.5% of the sample rests with the top ten.

The cohort consisted of 650 to 850 healthy bone marrow donors. Cohort members were all nominally healthy when sampled, although unrecorded immune exposures were likely present. The donor tested CMV seropositive and was one of the 289 seropositive cohort members. A peripheral blood sample was collected from each donor, and TCR beta sequencing was performed on peripheral blood mononuclear cells. Genomic DNA was extracted from the blood cell samples with the Qiagen DNeasy Blood Extraction Kit. The CDR3 runs 16 amino acids, cysteine and phenylalanine included. Only the CDR3 DNA stays, 48 bases, in frame from base 1. V and J are truncated by 4 bases and 0 bases respectively, leaving an intervening sequence of 13 bases. The CDR1 and CDR2 encoded by the germline V gene (reference sequence) are SEHNR and FQNEAQ.

Sequencing input: PBMCs. The receptor was isolated from a man in his forties in good health and CMV-seropositive. The receptor chain draws on TRBV7-9 and TRBJ1-3; a weak D assignment points to TRBD1 (5 bases agree). The sequenced DNA: TGTGCCAGCAGCTCTATGGGCAGGGTCTCTGGAAACACCATATATTTT. Its coded protein is CASSSMGRVSGNTIYF.